The text below deals with one T cell receptor (beta chain). One end of the junction is discordant with germline, which a read error may explain. CDR3 size: 16 residues. Germline CDR1 reads LGHDT; CDR2 reads YNNKEL (reference sequence). The authors prepared the TCRbeta library with unique molecular identifiers. TCRdb re-analysed the PCR reads in MiXCR, keeping a single row per CDR3 protein. The sample yields more than 450,000 distinct CDR3 sequences, about 16% seen once. The sample originates from a study of T-cell reconstitution after alpha-beta-depleted transplantation in children. The specimen comprised PBMCs from the stem cell graft donor, sampled from the stem cell graft. The rearrangement joins TRBV3-1 to TRBJ2-1, with 12 positions matching TRBD2. The TCR sequence derives from a human donor who donated a stem cell graft to a child with acute lymphoblastic leukemia. Here the CDR3 reads CPSSPLTSGSIGEQFF. DNA for the CDR3: TGTCCCAGCAGCCCACTGACTAGCGGGAGTATTGGGGAGCAGTTCTTC.